This paragraph reports one T cell receptor beta chain. Its target is not known. cDNA molecules carried unique molecular identifiers, and template switching added a universal primer site. TCRdb itself ran the 5' RACE reads through MiXCR, one entry per CDR3 protein. The sample carries around 370,000 distinct CDR3 sequences, roughly 9% recorded once. The data originate from a study of identical twins. Study outcomes and limitations: Cord blood's abundant beta clonotypes had fewer insertions, unlike memory repertoires.

In germline, CDR1 is WSHSY, CDR2 SAAADI. Trimming removed 6 bases from V and 6 bases from J, with 12 bases in between. The CDR3 totals 13 residues. Material: naive T cells sorted from blood. The chain carries TRBV10-2 and TRBJ2-1; D possibly corresponds to TRBD2 (6 bases). The source is a woman between 45 and 65 years old in good health. CDR3 in DNA: TGCGCCAGCAGCGCGGGACTTACCAATGAGCAGTTCTTC. Amino acids: CASSAGLTNEQFF.